The rows below give T cell receptor beta chains drawn from one sample of a study of T cells after yellow fever vaccination. TCRdb ran MiXCR on the 5' RACE reads and lists one entry per CDR3 protein. Here the sample spans hundreds of thousands of distinct CDR3 sequences, approximately 5.7% being singletons. Sequencing used PBMCs, obtained 5 days after the yellow fever booster vaccination. Every receptor here comes from a man in his thirties or forties who received the YFV17D yellow fever vaccine. Each CDR3 is given with its conserved first and last residue. The D gene is left open where the match is weak. Some rows mark clone size as missing; the rest say once, few, many or name a class of expanded clone.

J gene: TRBJ2-2
D gene: .
V gene: TRBV10-3
clone size: many
CDR3 protein: CAISTPNTGELFF
CDR3 DNA: TGTGCCATCAGCACACCTAACACCGGGGAGCTGTTTTTT

J gene: TRBJ2-2
D gene: TRBD1
V gene: TRBV5-1
clone size: many
CDR3 protein: CASSLSGGANTGELFF
CDR3 DNA: TGCGCCAGCAGCTTGTCAGGGGGCGCGAACACCGGGGAGCTGTTTTTT

J gene: TRBJ2-7
D gene: TRBD1
V gene: TRBV27
clone size: many
CDR3 protein: CASTIAGTGYNEQYF
CDR3 DNA: TGTGCCAGCACCATAGCCGGGACAGGGTACAACGAGCAGTACTTC

J gene: TRBJ2-2
D gene: .
V gene: TRBV5-4
clone size: .
CDR3 protein: CASSLGHTTNTGELFF
CDR3 DNA: TGTGCCAGCAGCTTGGGACATACTACGAACACCGGGGAGCTGTTTTTT

J gene: TRBJ2-7
D gene: TRBD2
V gene: TRBV18
clone size: .
CDR3 protein: CASSPGTSGSIYEQYF
CDR3 DNA: TGTGCCAGCTCACCCGGGACTAGCGGGAGTATCTACGAGCAGTACTTC

J gene: TRBJ2-1
D gene: TRBD2
V gene: TRBV6-1
clone size: many
CDR3 protein: CASSRAGAKDNEQFF
CDR3 DNA: TGTGCCAGCAGTAGAGCGGGAGCAAAGGACAATGAGCAGTTCTTC

J gene: TRBJ1-2
D gene: TRBD1
V gene: TRBV18
clone size: .
CDR3 protein: CASSIDREYGYTF
CDR3 DNA: TGTGCCAGCTCAATCGACAGGGAATACGGCTACACCTTC

J gene: TRBJ1-6
D gene: .
V gene: TRBV11-2
clone size: many
CDR3 protein: CASSPLVGSRSYNSPLHF
CDR3 DNA: TGTGCCAGCAGCCCCCTCGTGGGTTCCCGCTCCTATAATTCACCCCTCCACTTT

J gene: TRBJ1-1
D gene: .
V gene: TRBV3-1
clone size: many
CDR3 protein: CASSQGPSSGAFF
CDR3 DNA: TGTGCCAGCAGCCAAGGCCCAAGCTCGGGAGCTTTCTTT

J gene: TRBJ2-3
D gene: .
V gene: TRBV5-1
clone size: many
CDR3 protein: CASGSTDTQYF
CDR3 DNA: TGCGCCAGCGGTTCCACAGATACGCAGTATTTT

J gene: TRBJ2-7
D gene: .
V gene: TRBV20-1
clone size: few
CDR3 protein: CSAPRAYEQYF
CDR3 DNA: TGCAGTGCTCCTAGGGCCTACGAGCAGTACTTC

J gene: TRBJ2-1
D gene: .
V gene: TRBV12-3/TRBV12-4
clone size: many
CDR3 protein: CASSLGGGEQFF
CDR3 DNA: TGCGCCAGCAGCTTGGGAGGGGGTGAGCAGTTCTTC

J gene: TRBJ2-3
D gene: .
V gene: TRBV10-3
clone size: .
CDR3 protein: CAIRRDDTDTQYF
CDR3 DNA: TGTGCCATCAGAAGGGACGACACAGATACGCAGTATTTT

J gene: TRBJ2-5
D gene: TRBD2
V gene: TRBV12-3/TRBV12-4
clone size: .
CDR3 protein: CASRTAGGGETQYF
CDR3 DNA: TGTGCCAGCAGGACAGCGGGAGGGGGTGAGACCCAGTACTTC

J gene: TRBJ2-7
D gene: TRBD2
V gene: TRBV7-2
clone size: few
CDR3 protein: CASSPWRAGGPEQYF
CDR3 DNA: TGTGCCAGCAGCCCTTGGAGGGCGGGAGGGCCCGAGCAGTACTTC

J gene: TRBJ2-1
D gene: TRBD1
V gene: TRBV2
clone size: few
CDR3 protein: CASMAGTAYNEQFF
CDR3 DNA: TGTGCCAGCATGGCCGGGACAGCCTACAATGAGCAGTTCTTC

J gene: TRBJ1-3
D gene: TRBD1
V gene: TRBV9
clone size: many
CDR3 protein: CASSPGQGVRTIYF
CDR3 DNA: TGTGCCAGCAGCCCGGGACAGGGAGTGAGGACCATATATTTT

J gene: TRBJ2-4
D gene: .
V gene: TRBV7-9
clone size: many
CDR3 protein: CASSLATIQYF
CDR3 DNA: TGTGCCAGCAGCTTAGCAACCATTCAGTACTTC

J gene: TRBJ2-1
D gene: .
V gene: TRBV5-1
clone size: few
CDR3 protein: CASSLAWDEQFF
CDR3 DNA: TGCGCCAGCAGCTTGGCCTGGGATGAGCAGTTCTTC

J gene: TRBJ2-7
D gene: .
V gene: TRBV27
clone size: many
CDR3 protein: CASSTGPEQYF
CDR3 DNA: TGTGCCAGCAGTACGGGGCCCGAGCAGTACTTC

J gene: TRBJ2-2
D gene: TRBD2
V gene: TRBV11-2
clone size: .
CDR3 protein: CASSLVGVEESGRVSTGELFF
CDR3 DNA: TGTGCCAGCAGCTTAGTGGGAGTTGAGGAGAGCGGGAGAGTGAGCACCGGGGAGCTGTTTTTT

J gene: TRBJ2-5
D gene: TRBD2
V gene: TRBV10-3
clone size: many
CDR3 protein: CAIRGLAGGHETQYF
CDR3 DNA: TGTGCCATCAGAGGACTAGCGGGAGGGCACGAGACCCAGTACTTC

J gene: TRBJ2-5
D gene: .
V gene: TRBV23-1
clone size: .
CDR3 protein: CASSPGAQYF
CDR3 DNA: TGCGCCAGCAGCCCGGGGGCCCAGTACTTC